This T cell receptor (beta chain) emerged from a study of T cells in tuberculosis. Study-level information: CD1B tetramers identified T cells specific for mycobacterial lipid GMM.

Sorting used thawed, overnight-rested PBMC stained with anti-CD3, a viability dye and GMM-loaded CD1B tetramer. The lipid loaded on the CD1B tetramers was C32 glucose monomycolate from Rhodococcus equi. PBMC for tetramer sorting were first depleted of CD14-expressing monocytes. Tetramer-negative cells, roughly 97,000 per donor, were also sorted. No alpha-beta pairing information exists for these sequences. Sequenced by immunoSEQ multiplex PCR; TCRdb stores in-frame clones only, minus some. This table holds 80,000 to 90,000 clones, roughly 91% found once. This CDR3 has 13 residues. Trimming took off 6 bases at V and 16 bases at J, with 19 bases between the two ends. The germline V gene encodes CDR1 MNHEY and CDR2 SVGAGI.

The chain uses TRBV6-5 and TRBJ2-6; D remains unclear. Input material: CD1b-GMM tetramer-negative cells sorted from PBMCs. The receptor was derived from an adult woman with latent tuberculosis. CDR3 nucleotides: TGTGCCAGCAGACACACGGCAGCGTCGTTGCTGACTTTC. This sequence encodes CASRHTAASLLTF.